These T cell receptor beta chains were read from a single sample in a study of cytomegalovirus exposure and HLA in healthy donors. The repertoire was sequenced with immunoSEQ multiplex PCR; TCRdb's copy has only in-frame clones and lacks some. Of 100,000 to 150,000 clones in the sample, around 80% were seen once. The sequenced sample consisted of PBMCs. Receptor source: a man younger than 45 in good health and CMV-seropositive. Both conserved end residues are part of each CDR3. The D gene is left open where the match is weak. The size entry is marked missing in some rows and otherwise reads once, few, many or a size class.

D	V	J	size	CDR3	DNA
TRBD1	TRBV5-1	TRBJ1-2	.	CASSLEQGRLGYTF	TGCGCCAGCAGCTTGGAACAGGGGAGGCTTGGCTACACCTTC
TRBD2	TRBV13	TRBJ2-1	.	CASSGEVAGEYEQFF	TGTGCCAGCAGCGGAGAGGTAGCGGGAGAGTATGAGCAGTTCTTC
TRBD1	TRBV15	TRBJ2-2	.	CATSRELSGGHTGELFF	TGTGCCACCAGCAGAGAACTTTCAGGGGGCCACACCGGGGAGCTGTTTTTT
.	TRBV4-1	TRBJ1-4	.	CASSQELGREKLFF	TGCGCCAGCAGCCAAGAACTAGGGCGTGAAAAACTGTTTTTT
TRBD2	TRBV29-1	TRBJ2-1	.	CSVPGGWSYNEQFF	TGCAGCGTTCCGGGAGGGTGGTCCTACAATGAGCAGTTCTTC
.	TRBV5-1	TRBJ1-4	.	CASGLRGEKLFF	TGCGCCAGCGGCTTGAGGGGTGAAAAACTGTTTTTT
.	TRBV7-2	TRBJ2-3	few	CASSFSSPDPPRDTQYF	TGTGCCAGCAGCTTTTCAAGCCCCGATCCTCCTAGGGATACGCAGTATTTT
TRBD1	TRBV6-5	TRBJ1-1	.	CASLGQGLNTEAFF	TGTGCCAGCCTCGGACAGGGCCTGAACACTGAAGCTTTCTTT
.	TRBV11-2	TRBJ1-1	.	CASSSAGYDTEAFF	TGTGCCAGCAGCTCGGCAGGGTACGACACTGAAGCTTTCTTT
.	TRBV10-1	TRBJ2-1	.	CASSDPTDRTTYNEQFF	TGCGCCAGCAGTGACCCTACGGACAGGACTACCTACAATGAGCAGTTCTTC
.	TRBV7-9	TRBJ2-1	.	CASSSGTEQFF	TGTGCCAGCAGCTCGGGAACTGAGCAGTTCTTC
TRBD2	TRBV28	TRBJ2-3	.	CASIPSGLAGVDTQYF	TGTGCCAGCATCCCCTCGGGACTAGCGGGAGTAGATACGCAGTATTTT
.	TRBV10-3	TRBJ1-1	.	CAISPDSTNTEAFF	TGTGCCATCAGTCCCGACAGCACGAACACTGAAGCTTTCTTT
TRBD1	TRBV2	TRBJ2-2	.	CASSEQGAGGELFF	TGTGCCAGCAGTGAACAGGGGGCAGGGGGGGAGCTGTTTTTT
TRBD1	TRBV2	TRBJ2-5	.	CASTETLQQGAQYF	TGTGCCAGCACCGAAACTCTCCAGCAGGGGGCCCAGTACTTC
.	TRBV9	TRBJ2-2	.	CASSANTGELFF	TGTGCCAGCAGCGCAAACACCGGGGAGCTGTTTTTT
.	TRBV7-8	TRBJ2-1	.	CASSLGAAGATNYNEQFF	TGTGCCAGCAGCTTAGGAGCGGCAGGGGCTACTAATTACAATGAGCAGTTCTTC
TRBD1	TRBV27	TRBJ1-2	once	CASSLAGQGNGYTF	TGTGCCAGCAGTTTAGCGGGACAGGGGAATGGCTACACCTTC
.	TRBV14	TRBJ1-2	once	CASSQRSKNYGYTF	TGTGCCAGCAGCCAGAGGAGCAAAAACTATGGCTACACCTTC
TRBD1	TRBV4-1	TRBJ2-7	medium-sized	CASSQDPDRANEQYF	TGCGCCAGCAGCCAAGATCCCGACAGGGCCAACGAGCAGTACTTC
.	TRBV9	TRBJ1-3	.	CASSDTGPRGNTIYF	TGTGCCAGCAGCGACACAGGGCCGAGGGGAAACACCATATATTTT
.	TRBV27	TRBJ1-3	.	CASSSIRTNTIYF	TGTGCCAGCAGTTCAATCAGAACCAACACCATATATTTT
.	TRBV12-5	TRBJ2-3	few	CASGGPRDKDTQYF	TGTGCTAGTGGTGGCCCCCGGGACAAAGATACGCAGTATTTT
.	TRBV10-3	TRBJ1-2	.	CAISEGQIYGYTF	TGTGCCATCAGTGAGGGACAGATCTATGGCTACACCTTC
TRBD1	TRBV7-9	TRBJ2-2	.	CASSYRQGVAGELFF	TGTGCCAGCAGCTACCGACAGGGGGTGGCCGGGGAGCTGTTTTTT
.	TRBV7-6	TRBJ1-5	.	CASSLGRGRDSNQPQHF	TGTGCCAGCAGCTTAGGGAGGGGCAGGGACAGCAATCAGCCCCAGCATTTT